This entry describes one T cell receptor beta chain. From RNA, the CDR3 regions of TCR beta chains were amplified and sequenced. Scientists carried out first-round RT-PCR using HTBI primers and then a second-round multiplex PCR. TCRdb passed the multiplex PCR reads through MiXCR, listing each CDR3 protein once. The table shows about 640,000 distinct CDR3 sequences, with over 40% occurring only once. These data come from a study of Graves' ophthalmopathy and Graves' hyperthyroidism. For donors with ophthalmopathy, the disease showed moderate-to-severe activity, reached CAS ≥3 and NOSPECS ≥4, and had lasted under 3 months. Excluded: other autoimmune disease, uncontrolled infection, pregnancy or lactation. PBMCs were isolated by Ficoll-Paque density gradient centrifugation, using about 10 ml of fresh peripheral blood as the starting material. The TCR comes from an adult man with Graves' ophthalmopathy. Sequencing was performed on peripheral blood.

The CDR3 DNA follows: TGTGCCATCAGTGGGGGGCCGTTTTGCGGGCGGTCCGGGGAGACCCAGTACTTC. Protein: CAISGGPFCGRSGETQYF. The J gene is TRBJ2-5, the V gene TRBV10-3; possibly TRBD1 for D (6 bases). V shed 4 bases and J shed 5 bases, with 26 bases lying between them. The CDR3 has 18 residues. The germline gives CDR1 ENHRY, CDR2 SYGVKD.